This T cell receptor (beta chain) was identified in a study of blood T cell repertoires in COVID-19. Data came from immunoSEQ multiplex PCR; TCRdb stores just in-frame clones and leaves some out. Of approximately 320,000 clones listed, roughly 90% are singletons. This clone was found once. The sequence derives from a man aged 55 to 70 who had recovered from COVID-19. The material sequenced was PBMCs or T cells enriched from blood (not recorded which).

CDR3 coding DNA: TGTGCCAGCAGTGCCCAGCGAGCGAGTCGCACAGATACGCAGTATTTT. Its protein is CASSAQRASRTDTQYF. The chain links TRBV6-1 to TRBJ2-3, with D hard to call. The V end lost 4 bases, the J end lost 1 base, and 15 bases lay between the germline ends. The CDR3 consists of 16 residues. Germline CDR1 and CDR2: MNHNS and SASEGT.